The entry below gives a single T cell receptor (beta chain) sequence along with its context. Its antigen is as yet unknown. The sample originates from a study of cytomegalovirus exposure and HLA in healthy donors. Donors consisted of healthy bone marrow donors. CDR3 length: 12 residues. In germline, CDR1 is GTSNPN, CDR2 SVGIG (reference sequence). V lost 8 bases and J lost 1; bases outside the gene matches: 5. Study-wide results and limits: In a later analysis, V- and J-gene trimming of beta chains associated with a DCLRE1C missense variant, replicated independently. Presence/absence analyses assumed roughly uniform sequencing depth across donors, which may not hold.

Amplification used 60 Vbeta primers and 13 Jbeta primers. In the original processing: Counted up in a later analysis, unique TCR beta chains came to some 82 million, with 9.5 million to 13 million shared. Profiled with immunoSEQ multiplex PCR; TCRdb holds only in-frame clones, not every one. From that table come the V and J calls and clone size; the DNA was used to work out D and trimming. The table lists 200,000 or so clones, approximately 88% of them singletons. The TCR comes from a boy aged 10-17 years in good health and CMV-seronegative. Sequencing input: PBMCs. The rearrangement uses TRBV30 and TRBJ2-7, with 7 bases that match TRBD1. CDR3 nucleotides: TGTGCCGGCCGGGACAGATCCTACGAGCAGTACTTC. Translated: CAGRDRSYEQYF.